This TCR beta chain was observed in a study of glioma-infiltrating T cells after dendritic cell vaccination. This CDR3 contains 15 residues. V gave up 7 bases and J gave up 5 bases; unmatched junction bases: 11. The V gene's germline CDR1 is SNHLY and CDR2 FYNNEI. TCRdb keeps only in-frame clones here, not all; method: immunoSEQ multiplex PCR. The profile covers around 90,000 clones, with roughly three quarters appearing a single time and around 5.9% taken by the ten largest. Patients had residual fresh-frozen tumor tissue and more than two years of survival data. PBMC sampling occurred before vaccination, two weeks after the third dose, and at progression.

This specimen consisted of blood, obtained before dendritic cell vaccination. The sequence derives from a human donor with glioblastoma. The gene calls are TRBV2 and TRBJ1-1; 9 bases are shared with TRBD1. The CDR3 sequence is CASNNPGTGMTEAFF. The DNA for the CDR3 is TGTGCCAGCAATAACCCCGGGACAGGGATGACTGAAGCTTTCTTT.